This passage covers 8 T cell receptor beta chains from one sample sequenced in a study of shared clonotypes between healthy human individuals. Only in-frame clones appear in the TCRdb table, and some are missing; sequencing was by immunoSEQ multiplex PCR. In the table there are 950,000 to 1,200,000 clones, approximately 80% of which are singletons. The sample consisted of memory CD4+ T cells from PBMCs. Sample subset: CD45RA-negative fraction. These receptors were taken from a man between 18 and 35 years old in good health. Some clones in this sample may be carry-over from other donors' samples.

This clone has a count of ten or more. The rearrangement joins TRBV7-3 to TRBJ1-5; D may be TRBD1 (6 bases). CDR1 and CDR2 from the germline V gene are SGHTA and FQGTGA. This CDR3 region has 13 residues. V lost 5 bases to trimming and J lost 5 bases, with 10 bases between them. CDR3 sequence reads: CASSRDTDQPQHF. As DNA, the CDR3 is TGTGCCAGCAGCCGGGACACAGATCAGCCCCAGCATTTT.

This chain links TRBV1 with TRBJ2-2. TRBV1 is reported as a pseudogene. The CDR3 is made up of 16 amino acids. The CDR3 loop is CTSSRVAGENTGELFF. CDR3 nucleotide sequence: TGCACCAGCAGTCGGGTGGCAGGAGAGAACACCGGGGAGCTGTTTTTT.

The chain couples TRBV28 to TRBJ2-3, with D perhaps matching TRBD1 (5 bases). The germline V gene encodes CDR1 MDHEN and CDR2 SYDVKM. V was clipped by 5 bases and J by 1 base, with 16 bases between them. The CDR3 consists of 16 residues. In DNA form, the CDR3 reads TGTGCCAGCAGTATCAAAACCGGCAGGGGCACAGATACGCAGTATTTT. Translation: CASSIKTGRGTDTQYF. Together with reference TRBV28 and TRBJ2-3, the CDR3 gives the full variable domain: DVKVTQSSRYLVKRTGEKVFLECVQDMDHENMFWYRQDPGLGLRLIYFSYDVKMKEKGDIPEGYSVSREKKERFSLILESASTNQTSMYLCASSIKTGRGTDTQYFGPGTRLTVL.

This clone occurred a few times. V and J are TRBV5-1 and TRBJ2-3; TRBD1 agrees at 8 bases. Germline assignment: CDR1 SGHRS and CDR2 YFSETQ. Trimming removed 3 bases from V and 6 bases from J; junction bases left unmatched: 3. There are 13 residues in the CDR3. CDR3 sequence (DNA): TGCGCCAGCAGCTCCAGGGGGCAGGATACGCAGTATTTT. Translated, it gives CASSSRGQDTQYF.

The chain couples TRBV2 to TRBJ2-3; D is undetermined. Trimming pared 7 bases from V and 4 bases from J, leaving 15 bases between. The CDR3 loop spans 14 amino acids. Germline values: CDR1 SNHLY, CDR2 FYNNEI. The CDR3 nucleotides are TGTGCCAGCACGATACGACCCAAGGCAGATACGCAGTATTTT. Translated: CASTIRPKADTQYF.

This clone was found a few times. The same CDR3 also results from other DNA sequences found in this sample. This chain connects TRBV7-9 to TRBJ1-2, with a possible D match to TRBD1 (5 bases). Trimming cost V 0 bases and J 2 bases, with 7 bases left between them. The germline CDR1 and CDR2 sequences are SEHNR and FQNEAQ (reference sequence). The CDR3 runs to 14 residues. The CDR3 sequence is CASSLAQANYGYTF. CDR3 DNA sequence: TGTGCCAGCAGCTTAGCACAGGCCAACTATGGCTACACCTTC.

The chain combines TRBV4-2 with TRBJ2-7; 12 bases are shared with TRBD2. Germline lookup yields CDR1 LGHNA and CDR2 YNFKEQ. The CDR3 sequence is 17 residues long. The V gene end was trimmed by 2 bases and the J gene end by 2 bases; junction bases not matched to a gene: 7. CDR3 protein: CASSQYQLAGGPYEQYF. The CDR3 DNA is TGTGCCAGCAGCCAATACCAACTAGCGGGAGGACCCTACGAGCAGTACTTC.

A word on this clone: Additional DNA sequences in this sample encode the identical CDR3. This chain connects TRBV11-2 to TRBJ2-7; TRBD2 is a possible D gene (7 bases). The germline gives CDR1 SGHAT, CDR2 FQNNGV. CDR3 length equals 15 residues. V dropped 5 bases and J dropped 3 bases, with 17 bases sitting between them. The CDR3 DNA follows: TGTGCCAGCAGCCCCCGGGGAGGGGGATACTACGAGCAGTACTTC. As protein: CASSPRGGGYYEQYF.